The 26 T cell receptor beta chains below come from one sample, sequenced in a study of glioma-infiltrating T cells after dendritic cell vaccination. The repertoire was sequenced with immunoSEQ multiplex PCR; TCRdb's copy has only in-frame clones and lacks some. The data show tens of thousands of clones, 82% seen once. Here the sequenced sample was blood, taken before dendritic cell vaccination. These receptors were collected from a human donor with glioblastoma.

This chain uses TRBV7-6 with TRBJ1-1; D remains unclear. V shed 5 bases and J shed 4 bases, with 17 bases lying between them. The CDR3 runs to 15 residues. From germline, CDR1 is SGHVS and CDR2 FNYEAQ. This CDR3 reads CASSLRGRMVTEAFF. DNA for the CDR3: TGTGCCAGCAGCCTTCGGGGAAGAATGGTCACTGAAGCTTTCTTT.

The chain joins TRBV6-6 to TRBJ2-4; D perhaps matches TRBD1 (5 bases). This CDR3 region has 13 residues. CDR1 and CDR2 from the germline V gene are MNHNY and SVGAGI (reference sequence). The V end was cut by 6 bases, the J end by 8 bases, with 14 bases between. CDR3 loop: CASRPNQGHIQYF. Written as DNA, the CDR3 is TGTGCCAGCAGACCGAACCAGGGTCACATTCAGTACTTC.

This chain connects TRBV28 to TRBJ1-5, with 9 bases matching TRBD1. The CDR3 has 15 amino acids. Germline CDR1 MDHEN, CDR2 SYDVKM. J was trimmed by 4 bases and V by 6 bases; bases with no gene match: 7. In DNA form, the CDR3 reads TGTGCCAGCAGCCGCCGGGACAGGGATAATCAGCCCCAGCATTTT. Its translation is CASSRRDRDNQPQHF.

This clone was picked up one time. The chain couples TRBV28 to TRBJ2-5, with 10 bases aligning to TRBD2. This CDR3 spans 16 amino acids. Germline CDR1 and CDR2: MDHEN and SYDVKM. V lost 5 bases to trimming and J lost 2 bases; unmatched junction nucleotides: 8. The CDR3 is CASSPWTSGSQETQYF. Here the CDR3 DNA reads TGTGCCAGCAGTCCCTGGACTAGCGGCTCACAAGAGACCCAGTACTTC.

This chain connects TRBV6-5 to TRBJ1-2, with 7 bases fitting TRBD1. CDR1 is MNHEY, CDR2 SVGAGI, per germline. The V and J ends lost 5 bases and 5 bases, in that order; junction bases with no gene match: 5. The CDR3 has 13 amino acids. For the CDR3, the DNA is TGTGCCAGCAGTCCGAGACAGGGATATGGCTACACCTTC. It encodes CASSPRQGYGYTF.

The chain has TRBV6-5 and TRBJ1-4; no reliable D call. The CDR3 spans 12 residues. Looked up from germline, CDR1 is MNHEY and CDR2 is SVGAGI. V was cut by 5 bases and J by 8 bases, with 9 bases left in between. CDR3 sequence: CASSRRNEKLFF. The DNA for the CDR3 is TGTGCCAGCAGTCGGAGAAACGAAAAACTGTTTTTT.

This chain uses TRBV28 with TRBJ2-7; tentatively, D is TRBD1 (6 bases). Trimming cost V 5 bases and J 5 bases, with 13 bases left between them. CDR3 length: 13 residues. Germline V gives CDR1 MDHEN, CDR2 SYDVKM. CDR3 bases: TGTGCCAGCAGTCCAGGGGACACCCACGAGCAGTACTTC. Amino acids: CASSPGDTHEQYF.

This clone appeared a few times. The J gene is TRBJ1-2, the V gene TRBV19; 7 nucleotides match TRBD1. The CDR3 sequence is 14 residues long. V lost 5 bases to trimming and J lost 8 bases; unmatched junction nucleotides: 11. The germline gives CDR1 LNHDA, CDR2 SQIVND (reference sequence). The CDR3 here is CASSPRQGGTGYTF. In nucleotides, the CDR3 is TGTGCCAGTAGTCCAAGACAGGGCGGAACCGGCTACACCTTC. The variable domain in full, completed from reference TRBV19 and TRBJ1-2, reads DGGITQSPKYLFRKEGQNVTLSCEQNLNHDAMYWYRQDPGQGLRLIYYSQIVNDFQKGDIAEGYSVSREKKESFPLTVTSAQKNPTAFYLCASSPRQGGTGYTFGSGTRLTVV.

This clone came up once. The chain joins TRBV7-9 to TRBJ1-1; weak D call: TRBD1 (5 bases). There are 13 residues in the CDR3. Trimming took off 1 base at V and 11 bases at J, with 14 bases between the two ends. CDR1 SEHNR and CDR2 FQNEAQ come from the germline V gene (reference sequence). CDR3: CASSLGGGRGAFF. In DNA form, the CDR3 reads TGTGCCAGCAGCTTAGGAGGAGGGAGGGGCGCTTTCTTT.

The rearrangement uses TRBV6-6 and TRBJ2-5, with 8 positions matching TRBD1. With the DNA end fitting TRBJ2-7 better, the J assignment may be wrong. Germline assignment: CDR1 MNHNY and CDR2 SVGAGI (reference sequence). The CDR3 extends over 12 amino acids. The CDR3 bases are TGTGCCAGCGAACAGGGGGCCTACGAGCAGTACTTC. This codes for CASEQGAYEQYF.

The chain is built from TRBV6-5 and TRBJ2-3, with 9 nucleotides matching TRBD1. CDR3 length equals 15 residues. V shed 2 bases and J 4 bases; nucleotides not matched to a gene: 4. The germline gives CDR1 MNHEY, CDR2 SVGAGI. CDR3 residues: CASSYRGQGADTQYF. The CDR3 DNA reads as TGTGCCAGCAGTTACCGGGGACAGGGCGCAGATACGCAGTATTTT.

CDR3 nucleotides: TGTGCCAGCAGGGGGGGAACGGGCACTTCGAACACTGAAGCTTTCTTT. Protein sequence: CASRGGTGTSNTEAFF. The J gene is TRBJ1-1, the V gene TRBV27; maybe TRBD1 (5 bases). Germline V gene lookup returns CDR1 MNHEY and CDR2 SMNVEV (reference sequence). This CDR3 spans 16 amino acids. V lost 6 bases and J 1 base, leaving 18 bases between the germline ends.

The chain employs TRBV5-1 and TRBJ1-1; a possible D gene is TRBD1 (6 bases). The germline V gene encodes CDR1 SGHRS and CDR2 YFSETQ. Trimming left V 4 bases short and J 1 base short, with 23 bases between. The CDR3 contains 18 residues. The CDR3 DNA is TGCGCCAGCAGCCCGAGTGTTACCCCGAACAGGGAGAACACTGAAGCTTTCTTT. Its protein is CASSPSVTPNRENTEAFF.

The chain joins TRBV25-1 to TRBJ2-1; D remains ambiguous. Deletions cut 8 bases from V and 0 bases from J, with 17 bases between. Germline V gene lookup returns CDR1 MGHDK and CDR2 SYGVNS. This CDR3 is built from 16 residues. The CDR3 DNA sequence: TGTGCCAGCGGCGGCACCCTCCCCCCCTCCTACAATGAGCAGTTCTTC. Residues: CASGGTLPPSYNEQFF.

In DNA, the CDR3 is TGTGCCAGCAGCCAAATCGGGACTAGCGGGGAAGAGACCCAGTACTTC. Its translation is CASSQIGTSGEETQYF. This chain links TRBV28 with TRBJ2-5, with 13 positions matching TRBD2. Trimming cost V 6 bases and J 3 bases; bases outside gene matches: 7. Germline CDR1 MDHEN, CDR2 SYDVKM. This CDR3 has 16 amino acids.

This clone has just a few counts. The rearrangement links TRBV10-2 to TRBJ2-2, with 8 bases identical to TRBD1. V lost 6 bases, J lost 2 bases, and 5 bases stayed unmatched. This CDR3 contains 15 residues. Germline loops: CDR1 WSHSY, CDR2 SAAADI. The CDR3 spells CASRTGTGNTGELFF. CDR3 DNA sequence: TGCGCCAGCAGAACCGGGACAGGCAACACCGGGGAGCTGTTTTTT.

This sequence joins TRBV6-1 and TRBJ2-7; weak D call: TRBD2 (6 bases). The V and J ends lost 5 bases and 6 bases respectively, with 11 bases between them. This CDR3 spans 12 amino acids. Germline V gene sequence: CDR1 MNHNS, CDR2 SASEGT. The CDR3 sequence is CASSTSLVEQYF. CDR3 sequence (DNA): TGTGCCAGCAGTACTAGCTTGGTCGAGCAGTACTTC.

The chain joins TRBV11-2 to TRBJ2-1; 9 bases are shared with TRBD2. Germline lookup yields CDR1 SGHAT and CDR2 FQNNGV. The CDR3 has 15 residues. Trimming cost V 4 bases and J 4 bases; bases outside gene matches: 5. The CDR3 DNA is TGTGCCAGCAGCTACAAGCGGGGGGAATACAATGAGCAGTTCTTC. It encodes CASSYKRGEYNEQFF.

The chain joins TRBV4-1 to TRBJ2-3; a weak D match, TRBD2 (5 bases). Germline V CDR1 and CDR2: MGHRA, YSYEKL. Trimming removed 8 bases from V and 4 bases from J, with 10 bases in between. This CDR3 spans 12 amino acids. CDR3 residues: CASGLQADTQYF. The CDR3 bases are TGCGCCAGCGGACTGCAGGCAGATACGCAGTATTTT.

This clone was seen only a few times. The chain combines TRBV6-1 with TRBJ1-2; D is ambiguous. Trimming took 1 base from V and 0 from J, leaving 9 bases between them. Germline CDR1 is MNHNS and CDR2 is SASEGT. This CDR3 spans 15 amino acids. CDR3 bases: TGTGCCAGCAGTGAAGTCCGTTCGGCTAACTATGGCTACACCTTC. Translation: CASSEVRSANYGYTF.

This rearrangement joins TRBV6-5 to TRBJ2-7; 9 nucleotides align to TRBD1. Trimming at V came to 0 bases and at J to 5 bases, leaving 8 bases not matched to a gene. CDR3 size: 16 residues. Germline values: CDR1 MNHEY, CDR2 SVGAGI. CDR3 sequence: CASSYSKGQGIHEQYF. The CDR3 DNA reads TGTGCCAGCAGTTACTCAAAGGGACAGGGTATCCACGAGCAGTACTTC.

This clone was recorded a few times. The rearrangement uses TRBV6-5 and TRBJ1-2, with D perhaps matching TRBD1 (6 bases). This CDR3 is 14 amino acids long. V gave up 6 bases and J gave up 1 base, with 12 bases separating them. In germline, CDR1 is MNHEY, CDR2 SVGAGI. The CDR3 spells CASRRGGRNYGYTF. CDR3 bases: TGTGCCAGCAGACGAGGGGGTCGTAACTATGGCTACACCTTC.

The chain has TRBV29-1 and TRBJ1-4, with 8 bases fitting TRBD1. Unmatched junction bases numbered 9, after V lost 6 bases and J lost 3 bases. The CDR3 has 15 amino acids. In germline, CDR1 is SQVTM, CDR2 ANQGSEA. CDR3 sequence reads: CSVTMTGASNEKLFF. As DNA, the CDR3 is TGCAGCGTCACGATGACAGGGGCTTCTAATGAAAAACTGTTTTTT.

The chain employs TRBV4-1 and TRBJ2-4, with 8 nucleotides matching TRBD2. V trimming: 2 bases; J trimming: 2 bases; junction bases outside the gene matches: 5. This CDR3 is 16 amino acids long. Germline CDR1 and CDR2: MGHRA and YSYEKL. CDR3 nucleotides: TGCGCCAGCAGCCAACCGACGGGGGGGACCAAAAACATTCAGTACTTC. Translated: CASSQPTGGTKNIQYF.

CDR3 in amino acids: CASSKTGVNTEAFF. DNA of the CDR3: TGTGCCAGTAGTAAAACAGGGGTGAACACTGAAGCTTTCTTT. V usage is TRBV19 and J usage is TRBJ1-1; 7 nucleotides agree with TRBD1. The CDR3 consists of 14 residues. J was trimmed by 0 bases and V by 4 bases; bases with no gene match: 2. Per germline, CDR1 LNHDA and CDR2 SQIVND (reference sequence).

The chain recombines TRBV2 with TRBJ2-5; the match to TRBD2 covers 12 bases. This CDR3 comprises 15 residues. V was pared by 8 bases and J by 5 bases, with 9 bases of the junction left unmatched. Per germline, CDR1 SNHLY and CDR2 FYNNEI. The CDR3 DNA sequence: TGTGCCAGCTTCACCGGACTAGCGGGGAGGGAGACCCAGTACTTC. Amino acids: CASFTGLAGRETQYF.